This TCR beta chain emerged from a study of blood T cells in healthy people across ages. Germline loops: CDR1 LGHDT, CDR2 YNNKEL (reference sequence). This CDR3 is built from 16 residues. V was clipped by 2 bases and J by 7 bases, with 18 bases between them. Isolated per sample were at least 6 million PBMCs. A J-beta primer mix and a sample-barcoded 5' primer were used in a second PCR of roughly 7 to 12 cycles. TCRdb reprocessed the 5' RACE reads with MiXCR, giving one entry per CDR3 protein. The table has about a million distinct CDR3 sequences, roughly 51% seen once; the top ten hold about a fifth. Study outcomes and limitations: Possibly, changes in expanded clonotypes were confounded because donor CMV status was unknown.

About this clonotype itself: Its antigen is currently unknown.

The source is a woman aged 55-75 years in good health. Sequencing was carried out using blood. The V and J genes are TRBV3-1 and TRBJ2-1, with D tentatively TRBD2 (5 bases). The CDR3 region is CASSQNGIRFLNEQFF. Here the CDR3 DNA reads TGTGCCAGCAGCCAAAACGGGATAAGATTTCTTAATGAGCAGTTCTTC.